Following are 21 T cell receptor beta chains from one sample sequenced in a study of radiotherapy plus CTLA-4 blockade in lung cancer. TCRdb's table, derived via immunoSEQ multiplex PCR, lists solely in-frame clones and lacks some. The sample lists approximately 30,000 clones, 60% to 75% occurring once. The source material was peripheral blood, sampled from a patient treated with radiotherapy plus ipilimumab. Receptors were obtained from a human donor with non-small cell lung cancer whose response to radiotherapy plus ipilimumab could not be evaluated.

The CDR3 nucleotides are TGCGCCAGCAGCTTGGTGAGTCCCCAAGAGACCCAGTACTTC. Residues: CASSLVSPQETQYF. The rearrangement uses TRBV5-1 and TRBJ2-5; no firm D call. CDR1 is SGHRS and CDR2 is YFSETQ in the germline V gene. The CDR3 has 14 residues. V gave up 0 bases and J gave up 1 base, with 7 bases separating them.

The J gene is TRBJ2-1, the V gene TRBV7-9; possibly TRBD2 for D (6 bases). Germline V lookup: CDR1 SEHNR, CDR2 FQNEAQ (reference sequence). Between the trimmed V and J ends, which lost 3 bases and 10 bases, there was a span of 22 bases. The CDR3 has 16 amino acids. CDR3 DNA: TGTGCCAGCAGCTTCGTACCGGGACTCCACCCCCCAGAGCAGTTCTTC. It specifies CASSFVPGLHPPEQFF.

The V and J genes are TRBV6-5 and TRBJ2-5; 7 bases align to TRBD1. V was pared by 0 bases and J by 13 bases, with 14 bases of the junction left unmatched. Germline loops: CDR1 MNHEY, CDR2 SVGAGI. The CDR3 totals 15 residues. The CDR3 region is CASSYSREGQSLVYF. The CDR3 DNA reads as TGTGCCAGCAGTTACTCGAGAGAGGGACAGAGTCTGGTGTACTTC.

The chain recombines TRBV7-9 with TRBJ1-1, with 9 bases lining up with TRBD1. Germline V CDR1 and CDR2: SEHNR, FQNEAQ (reference sequence). J lost 6 bases, V lost 5 bases, and 10 bases had no gene match. The CDR3 has 15 amino acids. The CDR3 region has the DNA TGTGCCAGCAGCCAAGTGACAGGGGGAATGGCTGAAGCTTTCTTT. Translating gives CASSQVTGGMAEAFF.

V and J are TRBV5-4 and TRBJ1-1, with 8 bases identical to TRBD1. V was pared by 4 bases and J by 0 bases, with 8 bases of the junction left unmatched. The CDR3 is 16 amino acids. The germline V gene has CDR1 SGHNT and CDR2 YYREEE (reference sequence). For the CDR3, the DNA is TGTGCCAGCAGCCCGAGACAGGGGAACATGAACACTGAAGCTTTCTTT. It codes for CASSPRQGNMNTEAFF.

This chain joins TRBV5-1 and TRBJ2-1, with TRBD2 identical over 7 bases. J was trimmed by 6 bases and V by 0 bases; bases with no gene match: 9. The CDR3 runs 16 residues. Germline CDR1 is SGHRS and CDR2 is YFSETQ. The CDR3 region has the DNA TGCGCCAGCAGCTTGGCCCCTGCGGGAGCTCTCAATGAGCAGTTCTTC. This translates into CASSLAPAGALNEQFF. Supplemented by reference TRBV5-1 and TRBJ2-1, the full variable domain reads KAGVTQTPRYLIKTRGQQVTLSCSPISGHRSVSWYQQTPGQGLQFLFEYFSETQRNKGNFPGRFSGRQFSNSRSEMNVSTLELGDSALYLCASSLAPAGALNEQFFGPGTRLTVL.

This clone was seen once. The chain carries TRBV29-1 and TRBJ2-1, with 7 bases fitting TRBD1. Trimming took 7 bases from V and 0 from J; bases not matched to a gene: 6. Germline V lookup: CDR1 SQVTM, CDR2 ANQGSEA. The CDR3 extends over 14 amino acids. DNA of the CDR3: TGCAGCGGTTTGACAGGGAGCTCCTACAATGAGCAGTTCTTC. Translated: CSGLTGSSYNEQFF.

This chain links TRBV6-1 with TRBJ2-3, with D perhaps matching TRBD2 (5 bases). CDR1 and CDR2 from the germline V gene are MNHNS and SASEGT. V lost 2 bases, J lost 14 bases, and 11 bases lay in between. The CDR3 covers 11 residues. CDR3 DNA sequence: TGTGCCAGCAGTGAAAGCGGACGGAGGTATTTT. This sequence encodes CASSESGRRYF.

The V gene is TRBV4-1, the J gene TRBJ2-3; 8 bases align to TRBD1. The J segment lost 2 bases and the V segment lost 4 bases, leaving 5 bases of the junction unmatched. CDR1 and CDR2 from the germline V gene are MGHRA and YSYEKL. This CDR3 region has 15 residues. The CDR3 sequence is CASSPGQGATDTQYF. The CDR3 DNA reads TGCGCCAGCAGCCCCGGACAGGGAGCCACAGATACGCAGTATTTT.

This rearrangement joins TRBV30 to TRBJ2-5; 7 bases match TRBD1. The CDR3 is 13 residues long. The V segment lost 3 bases and the J segment 4 bases; nucleotides outside the gene matches: 5. Germline CDR1 and CDR2: GTSNPN and SVGIG (reference sequence). CDR3 sequence (DNA): TGTGCCTGGAGCGACGCAGGGGGAGAGACCCAGTACTTC. This codes for CAWSDAGGETQYF.

The chain is built from TRBV7-2 and TRBJ1-2; D gene unclear. Germline assignment: CDR1 SGHTA and CDR2 FQGNSA. V lost 5 bases and J 5 bases, leaving 18 bases between the germline ends. There are 15 residues in the CDR3. The CDR3 bases are TGTGCCAGCAGCCCATACAGAGATCCTCATTATGGCTACACCTTC. This translates into CASSPYRDPHYGYTF.

This clone showed up just a few times. The chain carries TRBV2 and TRBJ2-7, with 9 nucleotides matching TRBD1. The junction had 7 bases not matched to a gene; V was cut back by 5 bases and J by 5 bases. The CDR3 is 14 amino acids. Germline CDR1 reads SNHLY; CDR2 reads FYNNEI. CDR3 loop: CASSYRDRDNEQYF. For the CDR3, the DNA is TGTGCCAGCAGTTACCGGGACAGGGATAACGAGCAGTACTTC.

The V and J genes are TRBV7-9 and TRBJ1-2; D gene uncertain. V lost 0 bases and J lost 0, with 8 bases in between. In germline, CDR1 is SEHNR, CDR2 FQNEAQ (reference sequence). The CDR3 totals 15 residues. This CDR3 is CASSLAGGANYGYTF. CDR3 DNA: TGTGCCAGCAGCTTAGCAGGCGGGGCTAACTATGGCTACACCTTC.

The chain recombines TRBV29-1 with TRBJ2-5; 10 positions agree with TRBD1. From germline, CDR1 is SQVTM and CDR2 ANQGSEA. This CDR3 comprises 16 residues. The ends lost 0 bases at V and 10 bases at J; junction bases unmatched: 14. The DNA of the CDR3 is TGCAGCGTTGAAGATCTAGGACAGGGGGTTGTCGAGGACCAGTACTTC. It yields the protein CSVEDLGQGVVEDQYF. The variable domain in full, with the rest retrieved from reference TRBV29-1 and TRBJ2-5, is SAVISQKPSRDICQRGTSLTIQCQVDSQVTMMFWYRQQPGQSLTLIATANQGSEATYESGFVIDKFPISRPNLTFSTLTVSNMSPEDSSIYLCSVEDLGQGVVEDQYFGPGTRLLVL.

This CDR3 reads CASSVGQHQPQHF. The CDR3 coding sequence is TGTGCCAGTAGTGTGGGACAGCATCAGCCCCAGCATTTT. The V and J genes are TRBV19 and TRBJ1-5; 7 nucleotides align to TRBD1. The J segment lost 5 bases and the V segment lost 5 bases, leaving 3 bases of the junction unmatched. In germline, CDR1 is LNHDA, CDR2 SQIVND (reference sequence). The CDR3 runs 13 residues.

The chain carries TRBV6-5 and TRBJ2-7; 13 nucleotides align to TRBD2. In germline, CDR1 is MNHEY, CDR2 SVGAGI. The CDR3 runs to 15 residues. Trimming took 6 bases from V and 2 from J; bases not matched to a gene: 4. For the CDR3, the DNA is TGTGCCAGCAGATCCGGGACTAGCGGGGCCTACGAGCAGTACTTC. Protein product: CASRSGTSGAYEQYF.

The chain carries TRBV11-2 and TRBJ1-5, with D perhaps matching TRBD1 (6 bases). Germline V gene data show CDR1 as SGHAT and CDR2 as FQNNGV. The CDR3 contains 13 residues. Trimming took off 5 bases at V and 5 bases at J, with 10 bases between the two ends. The CDR3 protein is CASSLNRDQPQHF. In DNA, the CDR3 is TGTGCCAGCAGCCTCAACAGGGATCAGCCCCAGCATTTT.

V and J are TRBV6-1 and TRBJ1-2, with 7 nucleotides matching TRBD1. This CDR3 is 12 amino acids long. Germline CDR1 MNHNS, CDR2 SASEGT. V lost 7 bases, J lost 4 bases, and 3 bases stayed unmatched. The CDR3 region is CASIRTGYGYTF. The CDR3 nucleotides read TGTGCCAGCATAAGGACAGGCTATGGCTACACCTTC.

This clone was seen just once. The rearrangement joins TRBV28 to TRBJ2-1; 7 bases fit TRBD2. Germline values: CDR1 MDHEN, CDR2 SYDVKM. This CDR3 has 12 amino acids. J gave up 9 bases and V 7 bases, and 6 bases lay outside the gene matches. The CDR3 region is CASTPREGEQFF. The CDR3 DNA follows: TGTGCCAGCACCCCCAGGGAGGGTGAGCAGTTCTTC. Variable domain in full (rest from reference TRBV28 and TRBJ2-1): DVKVTQSSRYLVKRTGEKVFLECVQDMDHENMFWYRQDPGLGLRLIYFSYDVKMKEKGDIPEGYSVSREKKERFSLILESASTNQTSMYLCASTPREGEQFFGPGTRLTVL.

The chain carries TRBV5-1 and TRBJ2-3; D remains unclear. CDR1 is SGHRS, CDR2 YFSETQ, per germline. The CDR3 has 12 amino acids. The V and J ends lost 7 bases and 6 bases respectively, with 12 bases between them. The CDR3 DNA sequence: TGCGCCAGCCGAAATCCTCGGGATACGCAGTATTTT. Translating it yields CASRNPRDTQYF.

The chain has TRBV7-3 and TRBJ2-7, with 9 bases that match TRBD2. The CDR3 runs to 14 residues. Germline lookup yields CDR1 SGHTA and CDR2 FQGTGA. The J segment lost 2 bases and the V segment lost 5 bases, leaving 4 bases of the junction unmatched. CDR3 DNA sequence: TGTGCCAGCAGCATCACTAGCGGGCCCTACGAGCAGTACTTC. Its protein product is CASSITSGPYEQYF. The complete variable domain, with remaining parts taken from reference TRBV7-3 and TRBJ2-7, reads GAGVSQTPSNKVTEKGKYVELRCDPISGHTALYWYRQSLGQGPEFLIYFQGTGAADDSGLPNDRFFAVRPEGSVSTLKIQRTERGDSAVYLCASSITSGPYEQYFGPGTRLTVT.